Sequencing of this TCR beta chain was carried out in a study of T cells in narcolepsy. The study, taken as a whole, reports: Autoreactive clonotypes reportedly recurred in blood of same and different patients, not controls. HCRT-specific and TRIB2-specific autoreactive clonotypes appeared among same-patient CSF and blood CD4+ clonotypes.

The CDR3 covers 18 residues. Germline loops: CDR1 SGHTA, CDR2 FQGTGA. Trimming left V 1 base short and J 2 bases short, with 17 bases between. A note on this clone: Its antigen is still unknown.

Some clones are missing from TCRdb's copy, which holds only in-frame ones; the method was immunoSEQ multiplex PCR. The sample holds under 30,000 clones, over 80% seen once. The chain carries TRBV7-3 and TRBJ2-2; no clear D gene. Sequencing input: CD45RA- memory CD4+ T cells from PBMCs. The clonotype originates from a human donor with narcolepsy. CDR3 sequence reads: CASSLISSAERNTGELFF. The CDR3 region has the DNA TGTGCCAGCAGCTTAATCTCCTCGGCCGAGCGAAACACCGGGGAGCTGTTTTTT.